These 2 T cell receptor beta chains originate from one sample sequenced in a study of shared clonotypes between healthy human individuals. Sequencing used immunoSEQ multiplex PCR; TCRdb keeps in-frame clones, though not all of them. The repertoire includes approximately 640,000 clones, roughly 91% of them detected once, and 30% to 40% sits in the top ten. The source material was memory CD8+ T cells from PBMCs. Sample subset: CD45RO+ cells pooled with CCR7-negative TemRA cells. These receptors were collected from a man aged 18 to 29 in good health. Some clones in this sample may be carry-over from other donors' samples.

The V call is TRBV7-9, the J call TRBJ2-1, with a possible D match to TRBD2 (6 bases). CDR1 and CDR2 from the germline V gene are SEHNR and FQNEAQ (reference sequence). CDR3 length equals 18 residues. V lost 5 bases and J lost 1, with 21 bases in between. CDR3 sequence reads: CASSPRELAAPSYNEQFF. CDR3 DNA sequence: TGTGCCAGCAGCCCAAGAGAATTAGCGGCCCCGTCCTACAATGAGCAGTTCTTC.

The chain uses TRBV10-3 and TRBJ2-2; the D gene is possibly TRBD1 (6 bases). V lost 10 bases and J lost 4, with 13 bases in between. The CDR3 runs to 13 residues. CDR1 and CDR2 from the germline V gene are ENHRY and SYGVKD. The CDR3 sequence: CATDRGGTGELFF. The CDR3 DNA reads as TGTGCCACCGACCGAGGGGGCACCGGGGAGCTGTTTTTT.